This section outlines one T cell receptor beta chain sequence together with its context. Antigen specificity is unknown. PCR employed 60 Vbeta and 13 Jbeta primers. TCRdb's copy holds only in-frame clones and misses some; the assay was immunoSEQ multiplex PCR. Here the sample spans approximately 300,000 clones, under 90% being singletons. This sample is part of a study of cytomegalovirus exposure and HLA in healthy donors. Study-wide findings and caveats: V- and J-gene trimming in TCR beta was tied to a missense DCLRE1C variant by an analysis performed later. The authors assumed roughly uniform sequencing depth across donors for presence/absence analyses. A likely sequencing artifact accounted for one observed cluster of highly shared sequence variants.

CDR3 size: 16 residues. After removal of 0 bases from V and 3 bases from J, the junction contained 8 bases not matched to a gene. CDR1 and CDR2 (germline): SGHAT, FQNNGV. The sequenced material came from PBMCs. The sequence was obtained from a girl aged 2 to 10 in good health and CMV-seronegative. V is TRBV11-2 and J is TRBJ2-7; 7 nucleotides line up with TRBD1. CDR3 DNA: TGTGCCAGCAGCTTAGAAGGGACAGAGTATTACTACGAGCAGTACTTC. Protein sequence: CASSLEGTEYYYEQYF.